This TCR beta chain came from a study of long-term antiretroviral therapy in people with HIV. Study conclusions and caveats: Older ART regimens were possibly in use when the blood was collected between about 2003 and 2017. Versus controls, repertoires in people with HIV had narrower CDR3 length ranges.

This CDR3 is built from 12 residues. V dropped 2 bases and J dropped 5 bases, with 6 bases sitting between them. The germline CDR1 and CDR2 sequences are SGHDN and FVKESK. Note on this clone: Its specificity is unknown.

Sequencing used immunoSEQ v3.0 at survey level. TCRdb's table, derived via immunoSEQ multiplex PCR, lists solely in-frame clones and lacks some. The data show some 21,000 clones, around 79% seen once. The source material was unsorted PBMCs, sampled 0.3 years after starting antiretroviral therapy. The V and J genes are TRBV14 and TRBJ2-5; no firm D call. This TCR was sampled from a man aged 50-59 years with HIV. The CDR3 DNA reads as TGTGCCAGCAGCCAAATTTCGGAGACCCAGTACTTC. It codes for CASSQISETQYF.